The following is a TCR beta chain sequence with its context. This clone is deemed medium-sized (0.01 to 0.1%). Its antigen has not been determined. Base qualities are not provided; no much larger clone lies one nucleotide away. To sequence the TCRbeta CDR3 region, genomic DNA was isolated from the sorted cells. The immunoSEQ Assay was used for sequencing of TCRbeta CDR3 regions. TCRdb limited this immuneACCESS table to in-frame rearrangements with V and J called. A share of clones is missing; checked studies link under half to unresolved V genes, and the rest is unexplained. Within this sample are fewer than 30,000 clones, with approximately 80% of them counted one time only. About 30% of the sample lies in the top ten. These data belong to a study of OX40 agonist ivuxolimab in advanced cancers. Describing the broader study: Ivuxolimab, which targeted the costimulatory receptor OX40 (CD134), was an agonistic, fully human IgG2 monoclonal antibody. The point of sequencing TCRbeta in the periphery was to test whether ivuxolimab changed TCR sequence diversity and drove clonal T-cell expansion. Patients were allowed to have had prior anti-PD-1, anti-PD-L1 or anti-CTLA-4 therapy, and 30% to 50% of the dose-escalation patients had previously received checkpoint inhibitors. Of the approximately 54 patients in dose escalation, about 20 had hepatocellular carcinoma, some 15 had melanoma, 9 had renal cell carcinoma and 9 had head and neck cancer. The paper describes the monotherapy dose-escalation part (N ≈ 52 patients) of the phase I trial of ivuxolimab. In the dose-escalation cohort, 70% to 85% of patients were male, and the mean age was 60 years with a range of about 20 to 80. Intravenous ivuxolimab was administered to patients every 2 weeks at six dose levels: 0.01, 0.1, 0.3, 1.5, 3 and 10 mg/kg. Partial responses occurred in three dose-escalation patients: two with cutaneous melanoma and one with hepatocellular carcinoma.

The junction carries 10 bases between V and J, which are trimmed by 1 base and 6 bases respectively. Via the germline V gene, CDR1 is LGHNA and CDR2 YNFKEQ. Inclusive of the bounding cysteine and phenylalanine, the CDR3 is 14 residues long. Here the CDR3 DNA is all that survives: 42 bases in frame from base 1. Broad study findings and their caveats: Low levels of normalized T-cell clonal expansion were also seen in some patients who did not respond. At doses of 0.1 to 3.0 mg/kg, clonal expansion of both CD4+ and CD8+ blood T cells was observed from baseline to week 6. Which antigens the clonally expanded peripheral T cells were specific for was not determined. Partial responders in the 0.1-3.0 mg/kg groups had among the lowest normalized peripheral clonal expansion, especially among CD8+ T cells. On average, CD8+ T cells showed more expanded clones than CD4+ T cells after ivuxolimab.

Patients with a history of autoimmune disease or receiving systemic immunosuppression were excluded from the trial. Peripheral blood for TCR sequencing was collected from all dose cohorts at baseline, on cycle 4 day 1, and on cycle 7 day 1. Samples were obtained from an open-label, multicenter, first-in-human phase I dose-escalation trial of ivuxolimab. Adults with locally advanced or metastatic melanoma, renal cell carcinoma, hepatocellular carcinoma or head and neck squamous cell carcinoma were enrolled in the trial. Before TCR sequencing, CD4+ T cells and CD8+ T cells were sorted from peripheral blood as separate populations.

The source was CD4+ or CD8+ T cells sorted from blood, collected in a trial of the OX40 agonist ivuxolimab. The sequence came from an adult with an advanced solid tumor such as melanoma, head and neck, liver or kidney cancer. Rearrangement joined TRBV4-2 to TRBJ2-1; the D element could tentatively be TRBD1 or TRBD2, as 5 bases agree for each. CDR3 region: CASSQGGKFNEQFF. In nucleotides, the sequence is TGTGCCAGCAGCCAAGGGGGGAAGTTCAATGAGCAGTTCTTC.